The 25 T cell receptor beta chains given below trace back to one sample, sequenced in a study of CD8+CD57+ T cells in acquired aplastic anemia. Both TCR beta VDJ combination and CDR3 sequence profiling were carried out. Genomic DNA was the template for this profiling. MiXCR, run by TCRdb on the reads, gives a single entry per CDR3 protein. The table lists under 350,000 distinct CDR3 sequences, 56% of them singletons. Flow cytometry had shown expanded CD8+CD57+ cells in the patients chosen for sequencing. The sequenced sample consisted of sorted CD4+, CD8+, or CD8+CD57+ T cells (not recorded which) from PBMCs. These receptors were collected from a human donor with aplastic anemia.

This sequence joins TRBV24-1 and TRBJ2-5, with D possibly TRBD2 on 5 matching bases. Per germline, CDR1 KGHDR and CDR2 SFDVKD. Trimming removed 6 bases from V and 4 bases from J, with 17 bases in between. The CDR3 length is 15 residues. The CDR3: CATSQRSPGIETQYF. In DNA form, the CDR3 reads TGTGCCACCAGTCAGAGGTCCCCGGGGATAGAGACCCAGTACTTC.

The chain has TRBV15 and TRBJ1-6; 7 bases line up with TRBD1. Unmatched junction bases numbered 18, after V lost 5 bases and J lost 14 bases. The CDR3 loop spans 16 amino acids. Germline values: CDR1 LNHNV, CDR2 YYDKDF (reference sequence). CDR3 DNA sequence: TGTGCCACCAGCGGGATTGACCGGGACAGACCAAAGGCCCTCCACTTT. Its translation is CATSGIDRDRPKALHF.

This clonotype was counted a few times. J is TRBJ1-1 and V is TRBV29-1; TRBD1 agrees at 8 bases. CDR3 size: 14 residues. In germline, CDR1 is SQVTM, CDR2 ANQGSEA. J lost 0 bases, V lost 6 bases, and 6 bases had no gene match. CDR3 sequence reads: CSVDRTGMNTEAFF. As DNA, the CDR3 is TGCAGCGTAGACCGGACAGGGATGAACACTGAAGCTTTCTTT.

The V and J genes are TRBV12-3 or TRBV12-4 and TRBJ1-6; 9 bases map to TRBD1. The CDR3 contains 13 residues. J was trimmed by 9 bases and V by 6 bases; bases with no gene match: 3. In DNA form, the CDR3 reads TGTGCCAGCAGCCGGGACAGGGTTTCACCCCTCCACTTT. Its protein product is CASSRDRVSPLHF.

This clonotype has ten or more counts. This chain links TRBV6-2 or TRBV6-3 with TRBJ2-1; D is uncertain. Trimming removed 0 bases at V and 6 bases at J, with 9 bases between. CDR1 MNHEY and CDR2 SVGEGT come from the germline V gene. This CDR3 contains 14 residues. In nucleotides, the CDR3 is TGTGCCAGCAGTTACTCGTCTAGTTCCAATGAGCAGTTCTTC. As protein: CASSYSSSSNEQFF.

This sequence joins TRBV6-5 and TRBJ2-5; D not resolved. CDR3 length equals 15 residues. CDR1 is MNHEY, CDR2 SVGAGI, per germline. Here the CDR3 reads CVQRLGRLLQETQYF. The CDR3 DNA follows: TGTGTCCAACGGCTCGGCCGCCTCCTCCAAGAGACCCAGTACTTC.

The table lists this clonotype with many counts. The chain recombines TRBV5-8 with TRBJ1-2, with D possibly TRBD1 on 6 matching bases. CDR1 is SGHTS, CDR2 YDEGEE, per germline. The V and J ends lost 0 bases and 3 bases respectively, with 12 bases between them. The CDR3 consists of 15 residues. CDR3 nucleotide sequence: TGTGCCAGCAGCTTGGAATCGAGACAGGACTATGGCTACACCTTC. Translated: CASSLESRQDYGYTF.

CDR3 region: CASSVVYEQYF. CDR3 in DNA: TGTGCCAGCAGTGTAGTCTACGAGCAGTACTTC. This sequence joins TRBV25-1 and TRBJ2-7; no definite D call. This CDR3 has 11 residues. V was cut by 4 bases and J by 3 bases, with 4 bases left in between. Germline CDR1 and CDR2: MGHDK and SYGVNS.

This clonotype was counted between two and nine times. The chain links TRBV7-7 to TRBJ2-7; D remains unclear. The germline CDR1 and CDR2 sequences are SSHAT and FNYEAQ (reference sequence). The CDR3 totals 14 residues. Trimming removed 1 base from V and 5 bases from J, with 12 bases in between. The CDR3 sequence: CASSLGDSPHEQYF. CDR3 nucleotides: TGTGCCAGCAGCTTAGGAGATAGTCCCCACGAGCAGTACTTC.

This chain uses TRBV20-1 with TRBJ2-7; 10 nucleotides match TRBD1. Trimming cost V 2 bases and J 5 bases; bases outside gene matches: 3. Germline V lookup: CDR1 DFQATT, CDR2 SNEGSKA (reference sequence). The CDR3 length is 13 residues. CDR3 in amino acids: CSARRQGADEQYF. Here the CDR3 DNA reads TGCAGTGCTAGACGACAGGGGGCCGACGAGCAGTACTTC.

Many counts were recorded for this clonotype. V is TRBV7-2 and J is TRBJ2-5, with 7 positions matching TRBD2. The germline gives CDR1 SGHTA, CDR2 FQGNSA. V lost 2 bases, J lost 5 bases, and 14 bases stayed unmatched. The CDR3 spans 17 residues. The CDR3 DNA sequence: TGTGCCAGCAGCTTAAAACCTAGCGGATGGAGCAGGGAGACCCAGTACTTC. Protein sequence: CASSLKPSGWSRETQYF. The full variable domain, in which reference TRBV7-2 and TRBJ2-5 provide the parts outside the CDR3, is GAGVSQSPSNKVTEKGKDVELRCDPISGHTALYWYRQSLGQGLEFLIYFQGNSAPDKSGLPSDRFSAERTGGSVSTLTIQRTQQEDSAVYLCASSLKPSGWSRETQYFGPGTRLLVL.

A single count supports this clonotype. The chain employs TRBV15 and TRBJ1-1; D unresolved. Germline V gives CDR1 LNHNV, CDR2 YYDKDF (reference sequence). The ends were cut back, 0 bases at V and 5 bases at J, with 1 base in the middle. The CDR3 contains 11 residues. CDR3 nucleotides: TGTGCCACCAGCAGAGATACTGAAGCTTTCTTT. The encoded protein is CATSRDTEAFF.

Details on this clonotype: A much larger clone differs by one base, so this may be a read error. The rearrangement joins TRBV10-3 to TRBJ2-1, with a tentative D call TRBD2 (5 bases). Germline CDR1 ENHRY, CDR2 SYGVKD. V shed 8 bases and J shed 8 bases, with 16 bases lying between them. The CDR3 is 13 residues long. The CDR3 sequence is CAIGGSSGYEQFF. CDR3 nucleotide sequence: TGTGCCATCGGTGGATCCAGCGGCTATGAGCAGTTCTTC.

Comment on this clonotype: Lacking the conserved final phenylalanine or tryptophan, this CDR3 likely reflects a read error. In DNA, the CDR3 is TGTGCCAGCAGCTCCCGATACCTAGCGGACCCCTCCTACGAGCAGTACTCC. This gives the protein CASSSRYLADPSYEQYS. The chain has TRBV7-9 and TRBJ2-7, with 7 bases matching TRBD2. Trimming at V came to 4 bases and at J to 0 bases, leaving 12 bases not matched to a gene. The germline gives CDR1 SEHNR, CDR2 FQNEAQ (reference sequence). The CDR3 is 17 residues long.

The rearrangement uses TRBV20-1 and TRBJ2-3; D is possibly TRBD2 (5 bases). This CDR3 is built from 13 residues. Trimming took off 2 bases at V and 2 bases at J, with 8 bases between the two ends. In germline, CDR1 is DFQATT, CDR2 SNEGSKA (reference sequence). Here the CDR3 reads CSARLRDTDTQYF. DNA of the CDR3: TGCAGTGCTAGACTACGGGACACAGATACGCAGTATTTT.

DNA of the CDR3: TGTGCCAGCAGCTTATATAACAAGATCGAGCAGTACTTC. Translation gives CASSLYNKIEQYF. The chain is built from TRBV7-9 and TRBJ2-7; D call uncertain. CDR3 length: 13 residues. CDR1 is SEHNR, CDR2 FQNEAQ, per germline (reference sequence). The V gene lost 2 bases and the J gene lost 6 bases, with 11 bases spanning the gap.

This clonotype showed up many times. This chain links TRBV6-5 with TRBJ1-2, with 8 bases fitting TRBD1. Per germline, CDR1 MNHEY and CDR2 SVGAGI. Losses at the gene ends were 6 bases for V and 7 bases for J; bases not matched to a gene: 10. The CDR3 totals 14 residues. The CDR3 protein is CASRPLPGGFGYTF. Here the CDR3 DNA reads TGTGCCAGCAGGCCCTTACCAGGGGGCTTTGGCTACACCTTC.

As concerns this clonotype: As the CDR3 is not closed by the conserved phenylalanine or tryptophan, this likely results from a read error. CDR3 coding DNA: TGCGCCAGCAGCTTGGGACTGGACAGGGTGGCCGGGGAGCTGTTTCTT. Translation: CASSLGLDRVAGELFL. This sequence joins TRBV5-1 and TRBJ2-2; 8 nucleotides agree with TRBD1. J was trimmed by 6 bases and V by 0 bases; bases with no gene match: 7. This CDR3 comprises 16 residues. Germline CDR1 and CDR2: SGHRS and YFSETQ.

V is TRBV6-1 and J is TRBJ1-2, with D perhaps matching TRBD1 (5 bases). Germline assignment: CDR1 MNHNS and CDR2 SASEGT. The CDR3 totals 13 residues. V was shortened by 2 bases and J by 5 bases, with 9 bases between the two germline ends. The CDR3 protein is CASSEQGEYGYTF. The CDR3 DNA sequence: TGTGCCAGCAGTGAACAGGGCGAGTATGGCTACACCTTC.

V gene TRBV9 combines with J gene TRBJ2-7; 8 positions match TRBD1. CDR1 and CDR2 (germline): SGDLS, YYNGEE. The V gene end was trimmed by 0 bases and the J gene end by 4 bases; junction bases not matched to a gene: 6. The CDR3 consists of 15 residues. Here the CDR3 reads CASSVEGQGTYEQYF. CDR3 bases: TGTGCCAGCAGCGTAGAAGGACAGGGTACGTACGAGCAGTACTTC.

The CDR3 region is CASGSPLHF. Written as DNA, the CDR3 is TGTGCCAGCGGCTCACCCCTCCACTTT. The chain combines TRBV4-2 with TRBJ1-6; the D is unclear. Trimming pared 8 bases from V and 10 bases from J, leaving 3 bases between. In germline, CDR1 is LGHNA, CDR2 YNFKEQ. CDR3 length: 9 amino acids.

This clonotype was seen many times. The chain links TRBV19 to TRBJ2-7, with 8 bases lining up with TRBD2. The CDR3 spans 14 residues. The J segment lost 3 bases and the V segment lost 6 bases, leaving 7 bases of the junction unmatched. Germline CDR1 LNHDA, CDR2 SQIVND (reference sequence). Here the CDR3 DNA reads TGTGCCAGTAGACCATTTAGCGGGAACTACGAGCAGTACTTC. This codes for CASRPFSGNYEQYF.

This chain connects TRBV20-1 to TRBJ2-5; D is tentatively TRBD1 or TRBD2 (5 bases each). With 7 bases removed from V and 4 bases from J, the gap between germline ends came to 13 bases. The CDR3 runs 12 residues. CDR1 and CDR2 from the germline V gene are DFQATT and SNEGSKA (reference sequence). CDR3 in DNA: TGCAGTGAGAGAGGGACGCCAGAGACCCAGTACTTC. This encodes CSERGTPETQYF.

Turning to this clonotype: At one end, the junction sequence differs from germline, possibly due to a read error. The rearrangement links TRBV5-1 to TRBJ1-6; no clear D. Germline V lookup: CDR1 SGHRS, CDR2 YFSETQ. This CDR3 region has 16 residues. CDR3 residues: CASSQEASSYNSPLHF. The CDR3 DNA is TGTGCCAGCAGCCAAGAAGCCAGCTCCTATAATTCACCCCTCCACTTT.

This clonotype was detected a few times. V gene TRBV5-1 combines with J gene TRBJ1-6; 8 nucleotides align to TRBD1. CDR1 and CDR2 from the germline V gene are SGHRS and YFSETQ. CDR3 size: 15 residues. Losses at the gene ends were 3 bases for V and 10 bases for J; bases not matched to a gene: 9. CDR3 sequence (DNA): TGCGCCAGCAGCTCGCAGACAGGGGTCGCATCACCCCTCCACTTT. It encodes CASSSQTGVASPLHF.